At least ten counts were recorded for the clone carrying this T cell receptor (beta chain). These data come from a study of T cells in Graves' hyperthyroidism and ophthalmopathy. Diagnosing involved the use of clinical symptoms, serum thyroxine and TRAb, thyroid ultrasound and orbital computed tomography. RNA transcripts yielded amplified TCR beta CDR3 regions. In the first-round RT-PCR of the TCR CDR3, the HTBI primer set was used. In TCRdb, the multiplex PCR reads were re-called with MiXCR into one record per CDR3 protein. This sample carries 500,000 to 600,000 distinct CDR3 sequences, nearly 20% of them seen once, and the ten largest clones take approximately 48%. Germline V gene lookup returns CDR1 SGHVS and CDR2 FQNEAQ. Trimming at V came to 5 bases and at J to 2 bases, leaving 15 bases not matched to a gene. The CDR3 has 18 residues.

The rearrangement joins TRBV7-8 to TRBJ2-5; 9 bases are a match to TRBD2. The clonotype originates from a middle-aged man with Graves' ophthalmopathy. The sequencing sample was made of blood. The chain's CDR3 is CASSTRGKAGGRQETQYF. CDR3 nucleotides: TGTGCCAGCAGCACTAGGGGGAAAGCGGGGGGTCGACAAGAGACCCAGTACTTC.